One T cell receptor beta chain is described in this entry. What this receptor recognizes is not known. The sample holds no much larger clone one base away, and base qualities are not on file. These data come from a study of T cell repertoires in cytomegalovirus infection (dated by TCRdb to the late 2010s). About the investigation overall: The peptide stimulations were aimed at well-studied HLA-B-restricted epitopes as well as recently identified HLA-C-restricted CMV epitopes, whose presentation resists viral immunomodulation. Because public TCR beta signatures pointed to carriage of CMV infection together with the matching HLA type, the HLA type of each donor mattered for the analysis.

In light of the paper, this sample's treatment or condition label describes: in vitro stimulation with specific CMV peptide epitopes to enrich CMV-specific T cells. Overall results and qualifications from the work: The ex vivo response was dominated by HLA-C-restricted CMV-specific TCR beta clonotypes, which also provided the single most frequent clonotype in two of eight donors. Cumulative frequency of public TCR beta family members discriminated carriers of CMV infection plus the relevant HLA type in this cohort and an independent approximately 350-donor cohort.

Sequencing took place on an Illumina HiSeq 1500. TCRdb cleaned the public reads at Q25 with fastp, built clones with MiXCR and kept in-frame beta chains. Rows with one shared CDR3 protein collapse into an entry with the most common genes and DNA. In this sample the table shows 800,000 to 950,000 distinct CDR3 sequences, 30% to 35% of which occur a single time. The ten top clones hold under 15% of the sample. The CDR1 and CDR2 encoded by the germline V gene (reference sequence) are SEHNR and FQNEAQ. V is clipped by 5 bases and J by 9 bases, and the sequence between their germline boundaries is 25 bases long. The CDR3 covers 16 residues, taking in both the cysteine and the phenylalanine. The only DNA kept is the CDR3, 48 bases in frame from the first base.

The TCR originated in a human donor in good health (CMV status not recorded). Some clones in this sample may be carry-over from other donors' samples. This chain is built from TRBV7-9 and TRBJ1-2, with TRBD1 as a weak D call on 5 bases. Sequences were derived from cultured CD8+ T cells from PBMCs, sampled from culture after CMV antigen stimulation. DNA sequence: TGTGCCAGCAGCCCCCGGGACGAAGAGGCCAGGAGGCGCTACACCTTC. This sequence encodes CASSPRDEEARRRYTF.